This TCR beta chain was recorded in a study of T cell repertoires in ileal Crohn's disease. Broader study findings: Clonal expansions were more frequent in active smokers than non-smokers at surgery.

Some clones are missing from TCRdb's copy, which holds only in-frame ones; the method was immunoSEQ multiplex PCR. Among 800 or so clones listed, 65% to 85% were seen once. Worth noting for this clone: Its antigen remains unidentified.

The CDR3 runs to 14 residues. The chain couples TRBV21-1 to TRBJ2-1; the tabulated D call, TRBD2, remains unverified against the DNA. TRBV21-1 is a pseudogene. The sequencing sample was made of ileal tissue. This receptor was taken from an adult with Crohn's disease. CDR3 sequence (DNA): TGTGCCAGCAGCACGGACCTAGCGGGTAATGAGCAGTTCTTC. Translated: CASSTDLAGNEQFF.